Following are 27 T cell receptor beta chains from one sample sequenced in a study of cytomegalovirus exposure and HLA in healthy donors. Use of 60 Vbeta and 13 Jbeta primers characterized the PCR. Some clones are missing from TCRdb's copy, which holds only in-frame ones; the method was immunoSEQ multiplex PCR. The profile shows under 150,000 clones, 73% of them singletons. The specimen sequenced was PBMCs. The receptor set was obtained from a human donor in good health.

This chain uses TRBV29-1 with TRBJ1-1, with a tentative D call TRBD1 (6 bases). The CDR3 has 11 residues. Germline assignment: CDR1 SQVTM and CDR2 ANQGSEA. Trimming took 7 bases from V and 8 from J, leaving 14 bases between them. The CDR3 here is CSGDRILEAFF. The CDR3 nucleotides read TGCAGCGGAGACAGGATTTTAGAAGCTTTCTTT.

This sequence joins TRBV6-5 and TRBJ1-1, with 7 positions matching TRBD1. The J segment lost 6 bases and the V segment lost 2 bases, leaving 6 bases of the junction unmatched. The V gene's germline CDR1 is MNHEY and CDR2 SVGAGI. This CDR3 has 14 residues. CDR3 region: CASSYRGRRAEAFF. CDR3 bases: TGTGCCAGCAGTTACAGGGGGCGCAGGGCTGAAGCTTTCTTT.

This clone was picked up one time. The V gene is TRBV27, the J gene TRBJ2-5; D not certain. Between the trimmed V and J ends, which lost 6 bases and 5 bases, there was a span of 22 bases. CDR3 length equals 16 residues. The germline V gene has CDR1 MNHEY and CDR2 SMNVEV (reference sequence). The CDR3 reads CASSPAAVHQSETQYF. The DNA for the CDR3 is TGTGCCAGCAGCCCTGCCGCGGTCCACCAGTCTGAGACCCAGTACTTC.

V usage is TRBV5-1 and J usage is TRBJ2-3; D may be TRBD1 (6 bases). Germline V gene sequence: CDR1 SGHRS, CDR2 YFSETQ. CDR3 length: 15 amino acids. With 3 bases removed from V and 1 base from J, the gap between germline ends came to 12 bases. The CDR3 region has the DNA TGCGCCAGCAGCTACCGGGACACAGGCACAGATACGCAGTATTTT. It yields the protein CASSYRDTGTDTQYF.

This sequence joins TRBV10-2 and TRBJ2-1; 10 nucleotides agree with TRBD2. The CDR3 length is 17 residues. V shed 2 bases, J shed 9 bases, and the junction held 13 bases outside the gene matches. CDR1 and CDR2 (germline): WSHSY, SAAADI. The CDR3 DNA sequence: TGCGCCAGCAGTGAGGCCCGGTCGTATCTAGCGGGAGTTGAGCAGTTCTTC. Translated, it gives CASSEARSYLAGVEQFF.

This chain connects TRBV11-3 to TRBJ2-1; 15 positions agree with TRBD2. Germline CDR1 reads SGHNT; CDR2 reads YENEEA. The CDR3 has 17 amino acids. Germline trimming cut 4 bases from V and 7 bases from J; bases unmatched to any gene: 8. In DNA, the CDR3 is TGTGCCAGCAGCTCGCGGACTAGCGGGAGGGCCGTAAATGAGCAGTTCTTC. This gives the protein CASSSRTSGRAVNEQFF.

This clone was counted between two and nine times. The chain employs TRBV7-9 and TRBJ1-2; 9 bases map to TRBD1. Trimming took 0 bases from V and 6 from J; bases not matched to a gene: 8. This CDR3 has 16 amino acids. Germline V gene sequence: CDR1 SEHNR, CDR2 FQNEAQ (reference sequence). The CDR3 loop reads CASSLAYRDRVDGYTF. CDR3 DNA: TGTGCCAGCAGCTTAGCTTACCGGGACAGGGTAGATGGCTACACCTTC.

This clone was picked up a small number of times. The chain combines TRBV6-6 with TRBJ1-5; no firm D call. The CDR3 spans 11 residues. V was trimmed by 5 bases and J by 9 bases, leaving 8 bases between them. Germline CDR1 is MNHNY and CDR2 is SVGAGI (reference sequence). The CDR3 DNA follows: TGTGCCAGCAGTCAATCAGGGCCCCAGCATTTT. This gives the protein CASSQSGPQHF.

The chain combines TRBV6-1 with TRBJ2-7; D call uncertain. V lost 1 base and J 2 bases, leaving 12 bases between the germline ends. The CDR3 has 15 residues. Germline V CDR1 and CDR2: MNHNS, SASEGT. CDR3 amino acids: CASSEVESNTYEQYF. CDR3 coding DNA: TGTGCCAGCAGTGAAGTAGAGTCAAATACCTACGAGCAGTACTTC.

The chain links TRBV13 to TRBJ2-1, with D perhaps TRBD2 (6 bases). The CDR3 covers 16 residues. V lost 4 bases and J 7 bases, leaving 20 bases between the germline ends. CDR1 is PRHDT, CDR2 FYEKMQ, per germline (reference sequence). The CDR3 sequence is CASSSRGGTPGNEQFF. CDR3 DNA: TGTGCCAGCAGCTCGAGGGGCGGGACCCCGGGGAATGAGCAGTTCTTC.

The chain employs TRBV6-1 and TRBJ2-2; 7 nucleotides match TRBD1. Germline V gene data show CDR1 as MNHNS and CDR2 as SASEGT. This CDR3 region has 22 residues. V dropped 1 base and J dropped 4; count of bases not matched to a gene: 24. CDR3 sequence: CASSEGGYLWAKNRGGTGELFF. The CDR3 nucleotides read TGTGCCAGCAGTGAAGGCGGGTATTTGTGGGCAAAAAACAGGGGTGGCACCGGGGAGCTGTTTTTT.

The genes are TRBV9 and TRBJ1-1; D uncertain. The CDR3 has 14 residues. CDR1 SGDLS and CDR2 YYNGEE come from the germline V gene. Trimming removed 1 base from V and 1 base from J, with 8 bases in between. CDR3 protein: CASSVFSQNTEAFF. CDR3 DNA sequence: TGTGCCAGCAGCGTATTTAGTCAGAACACTGAAGCTTTCTTT.

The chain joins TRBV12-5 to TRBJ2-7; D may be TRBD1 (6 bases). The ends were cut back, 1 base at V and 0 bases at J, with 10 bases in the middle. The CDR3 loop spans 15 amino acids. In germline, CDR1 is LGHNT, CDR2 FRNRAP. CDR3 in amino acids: CASGLGDTHSYEQYF. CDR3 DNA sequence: TGTGCTAGTGGTTTGGGGGACACGCACTCCTACGAGCAGTACTTC.

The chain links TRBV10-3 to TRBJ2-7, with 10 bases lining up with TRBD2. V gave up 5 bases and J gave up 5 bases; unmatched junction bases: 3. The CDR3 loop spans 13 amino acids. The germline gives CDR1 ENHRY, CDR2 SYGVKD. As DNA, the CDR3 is TGTGCCATCAGTCCGGGACTAGCGAACGAGCAGTACTTC. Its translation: CAISPGLANEQYF.

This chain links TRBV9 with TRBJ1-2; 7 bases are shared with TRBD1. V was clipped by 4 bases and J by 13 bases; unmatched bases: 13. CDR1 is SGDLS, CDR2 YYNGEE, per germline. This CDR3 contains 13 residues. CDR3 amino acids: CASSPSTGFLFTF. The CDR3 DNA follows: TGTGCCAGCAGCCCATCGACAGGGTTCTTGTTCACCTTC.

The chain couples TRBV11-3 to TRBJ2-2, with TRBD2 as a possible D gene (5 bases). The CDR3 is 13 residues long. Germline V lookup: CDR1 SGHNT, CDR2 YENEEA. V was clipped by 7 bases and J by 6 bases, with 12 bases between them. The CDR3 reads CASTRGWAGELFF. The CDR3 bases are TGTGCCAGCACCAGAGGGTGGGCCGGGGAGCTGTTTTTT.

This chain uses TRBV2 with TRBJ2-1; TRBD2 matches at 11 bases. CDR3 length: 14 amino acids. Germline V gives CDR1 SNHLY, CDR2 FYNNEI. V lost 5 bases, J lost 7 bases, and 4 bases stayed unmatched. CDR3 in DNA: TGTGCCAGCAGTCACCTAGCGGGGGGTAATGAGCAGTTCTTC. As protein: CASSHLAGGNEQFF.

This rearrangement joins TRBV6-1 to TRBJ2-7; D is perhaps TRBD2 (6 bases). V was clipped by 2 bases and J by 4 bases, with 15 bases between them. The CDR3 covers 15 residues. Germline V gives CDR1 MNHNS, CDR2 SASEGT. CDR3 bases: TGTGCCAGCAGTGAACACCCACCCGGGGGATACGAGCAGTACTTC. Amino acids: CASSEHPPGGYEQYF.

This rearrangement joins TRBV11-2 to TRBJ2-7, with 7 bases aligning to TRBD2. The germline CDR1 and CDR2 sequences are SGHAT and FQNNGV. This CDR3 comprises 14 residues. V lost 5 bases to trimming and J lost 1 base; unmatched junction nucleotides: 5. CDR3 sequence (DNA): TGTGCCAGCAGCCTTAGCGGGCGTTCCTACGAGCAGTACTTC. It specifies CASSLSGRSYEQYF.

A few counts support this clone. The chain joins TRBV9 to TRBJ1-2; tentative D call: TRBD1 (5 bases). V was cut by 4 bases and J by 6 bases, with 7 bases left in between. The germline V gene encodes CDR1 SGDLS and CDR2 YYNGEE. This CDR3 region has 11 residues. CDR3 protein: CASSSRDGYTF. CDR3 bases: TGTGCCAGCAGCAGCAGGGATGGCTACACCTTC. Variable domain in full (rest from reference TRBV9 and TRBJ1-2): DSGVTQTPKHLITATGQRVTLRCSPRSGDLSVYWYQQSLDQGLQFLIQYYNGEERAKGNILERFSAQQFPDLHSELNLSSLELGDSALYFCASSSRDGYTFGSGTRLTVV.

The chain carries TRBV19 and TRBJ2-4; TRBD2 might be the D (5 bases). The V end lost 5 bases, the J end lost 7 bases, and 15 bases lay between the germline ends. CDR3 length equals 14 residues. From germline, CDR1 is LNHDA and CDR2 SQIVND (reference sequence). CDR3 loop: CASSPDRGSNIQYF. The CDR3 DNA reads TGTGCCAGTAGTCCAGACCGGGGAAGTAACATTCAGTACTTC.

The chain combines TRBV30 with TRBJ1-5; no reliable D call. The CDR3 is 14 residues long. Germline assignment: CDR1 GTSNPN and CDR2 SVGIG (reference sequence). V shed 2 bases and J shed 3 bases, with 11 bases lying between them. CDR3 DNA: TGTGCCTGGAGTCCCACTCCCGCCAATCAGCCCCAGCATTTT. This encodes CAWSPTPANQPQHF.

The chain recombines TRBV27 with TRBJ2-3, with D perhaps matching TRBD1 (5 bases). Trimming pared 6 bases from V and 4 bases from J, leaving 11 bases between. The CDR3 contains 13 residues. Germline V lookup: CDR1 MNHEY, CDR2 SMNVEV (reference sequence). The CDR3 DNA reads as TGTGCCAGCAGCCCTGGGGCCCCAGATACGCAGTATTTT. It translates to CASSPGAPDTQYF.

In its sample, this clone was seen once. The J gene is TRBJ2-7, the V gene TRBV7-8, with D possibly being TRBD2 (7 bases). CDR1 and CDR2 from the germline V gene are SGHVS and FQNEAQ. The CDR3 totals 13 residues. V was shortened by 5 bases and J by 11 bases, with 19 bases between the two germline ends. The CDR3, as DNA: TGTGCCAGCAGCATCGGACAGAGCGGGAAGGAGTACTTC. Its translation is CASSIGQSGKEYF.

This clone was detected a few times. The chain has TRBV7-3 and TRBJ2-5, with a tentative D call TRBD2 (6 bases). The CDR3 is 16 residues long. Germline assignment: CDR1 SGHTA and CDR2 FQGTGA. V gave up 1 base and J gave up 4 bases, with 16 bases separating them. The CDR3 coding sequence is TGTGCCAGCAGCTTAATGCCCCCGGGACTTACAGAGACCCAGTACTTC. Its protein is CASSLMPPGLTETQYF.

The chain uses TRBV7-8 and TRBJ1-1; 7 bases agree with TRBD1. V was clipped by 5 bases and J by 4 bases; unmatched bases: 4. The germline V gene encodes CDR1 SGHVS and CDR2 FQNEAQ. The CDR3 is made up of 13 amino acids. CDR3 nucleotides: TGTGCCAGCAGCAACAGGGGTTCCACTGAAGCTTTCTTT. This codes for CASSNRGSTEAFF.

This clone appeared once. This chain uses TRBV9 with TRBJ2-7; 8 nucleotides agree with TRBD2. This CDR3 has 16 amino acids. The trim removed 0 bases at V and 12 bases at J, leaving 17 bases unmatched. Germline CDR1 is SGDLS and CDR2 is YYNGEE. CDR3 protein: CASSVDRRGLGCSGYF. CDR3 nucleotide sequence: TGTGCCAGCAGCGTAGATAGAAGGGGACTAGGGTGCTCTGGGTACTTC. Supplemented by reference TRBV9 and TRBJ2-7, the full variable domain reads DSGVTQTPKHLITATGQRVTLRCSPRSGDLSVYWYQQSLDQGLQFLIQYYNGEERAKGNILERFSAQQFPDLHSELNLSSLELGDSALYFCASSVDRRGLGCSGYFGPGTRLTVT.